This T cell receptor (beta chain) appears in the sequencing data of a study of OX40 agonist ivuxolimab in advanced cancers. With 1 base removed from V and 4 bases from J, the gap between germline ends came to 19 bases. Germline-derived CDR1 and CDR2 are LGHNA and YSLEER. This CDR3 has 17 residues. The method was immunoSEQ multiplex PCR; TCRdb's version includes in-frame clones alone and lacks a portion of them. The sample lists around 43,000 clones; roughly 86% were seen once. V and J are TRBV4-3 and TRBJ2-5; D may be TRBD1 (6 bases). This clonotype was sampled from an adult with an advanced solid tumor such as melanoma, head and neck, liver or kidney cancer. This sample comprised CD4+ or CD8+ T cells sorted from blood, obtained in a trial of the OX40 agonist ivuxolimab. The CDR3 DNA is TGCGCCAGCAGCCAAGGGCTACAGGGAAGTGGGCGAGAGACCCAGTACTTC. It codes for CASSQGLQGSGRETQYF.